This T cell receptor (beta chain) was recorded in a study of CD8 T cells in ankylosing spondylitis. General study results and limits: It appeared that ankylosing spondylitis blood was characterized by a TCR beta motif of under ten highly homologous variants.

The germline V and J ends were trimmed by 3 bases and 5 bases, with 18 bases remaining between them. CDR3 length: 16 amino acids. The germline V gene has CDR1 SGHAT and CDR2 FQNNGV. This clonotype appeared many times. The antigen is not known. Each CDR3 protein is one row after TCRdb ran MiXCR on the 5' RACE reads. The repertoire holds roughly 220,000 distinct CDR3 sequences, with 15% to 20% as singletons. The chain employs TRBV11-2 and TRBJ2-3, with D maybe TRBD2 (7 bases). The sequencing sample was made of blood, either unsorted or a sorted T cell fraction (not recorded which). This TCR was sampled from a male donor with ankylosing spondylitis. The CDR3 region has the DNA TGTGCCAGCAGCTTCGGAGGGGGGGCCATCGTAGATACGCAGTATTTT. Its protein product is CASSFGGGAIVDTQYF.